Listed below are T cell receptor beta chains from one sample, sequenced in a study of cytomegalovirus exposure and HLA in healthy donors. Sequenced by immunoSEQ multiplex PCR; TCRdb stores in-frame clones only, minus some. The sample contains 200,000 to 300,000 clones, 84% of which appear only once. Sequencing input: PBMCs. Receptor source: a woman between 35 and 50 years old in good health and CMV-seropositive. Both conserved end residues are part of each CDR3. Fields, in order: D gene, V gene, clone size, J gene, CDR3 protein, CDR3 DNA. The D gene is left open where the match is weak. Expanded clones are given a class, and other clones once, few, many or no size at all.

>TRBD1|TRBV28|-|TRBJ1-5
CASSPTGGSNQPQHF
TGTGCCAGCAGTCCGACAGGGGGCAGCAATCAGCCCCAGCATTTT
>TRBD1|TRBV19|-|TRBJ1-2
CASGPDRGYGYTF
TGTGCCAGCGGACCGGACAGGGGTTATGGCTACACCTTC
>-|TRBV28|-|TRBJ1-6
CASSFPVAYNSPLHF
TGTGCCAGCAGTTTTCCGGTGGCCTATAATTCACCCCTCCACTTT
>TRBD2|TRBV30|-|TRBJ2-5
CAWSTMSGRKEETQYF
TGTGCCTGGAGTACAATGAGCGGGAGGAAGGAAGAGACCCAGTACTTC
>-|TRBV7-9|-|TRBJ2-5
CASNGPGQETQYF
TGTGCCAGCAACGGTCCGGGACAAGAGACCCAGTACTTC
>-|TRBV7-2|few|TRBJ2-1
CASSLGVRDEQFF
TGTGCCAGCAGCTTAGGTGTACGAGATGAGCAGTTCTTC
>-|TRBV11-1|-|TRBJ1-3
CASSAGYSGNTIYF
TGTGCCAGCAGCGCGGGGTACTCTGGAAACACCATATATTTT
>TRBD2|TRBV15|-|TRBJ2-7
CATSSGLAGPYEQYF
TGTGCCACCAGCTCCGGACTAGCGGGACCCTACGAGCAGTACTTC
>-|TRBV27|once|TRBJ1-6
CAKRCWEDAPLHF
TGTGCCAAACGTTGCTGGGAGGATGCACCCCTCCACTTT
>-|TRBV7-9|-|TRBJ1-5
CASSLGANSNQPQHF
TGTGCCAGCAGCTTAGGCGCCAACAGCAATCAGCCCCAGCATTTT
>-|TRBV27|-|TRBJ2-4
CASSSTALGKNIQYF
TGTGCCAGCAGTTCGACAGCCCTGGGCAAAAACATTCAGTACTTC
>TRBD1|TRBV5-1|-|TRBJ1-1
CASSLLGGGTEAFF
TGCGCCAGCAGCTTGTTAGGGGGCGGCACTGAAGCTTTCTTT
>TRBD1|TRBV6-1|-|TRBJ1-1
CASSEGTGGTEAFF
TGTGCCAGCAGTGAAGGGACAGGGGGCACTGAAGCTTTCTTT
>TRBD1|TRBV23-1|-|TRBJ1-3
CASSQWVGGGF
TGCGCCAGCAGTCAATGGGTAGGGGGCGGCTTT
>TRBD1|TRBV6-1|-|TRBJ1-2
CASSTQGVSYGYTF
TGTGCCAGCAGTACGCAGGGGGTCAGCTATGGCTACACCTTC
>-|TRBV28|-|TRBJ2-7
CASRPGQIIYEQYF
TGTGCCAGCAGGCCGGGACAAATTATCTACGAGCAGTACTTC
>-|TRBV9|-|TRBJ2-1
CASSPTPAGIHNEQFF
TGTGCCAGCAGCCCCACCCCAGCCGGGATCCACAATGAGCAGTTCTTC
>TRBD1|TRBV2|-|TRBJ2-7
CASSRTGNEQYF
TGTGCCAGCAGTCGGACAGGGAACGAGCAGTACTTC
>TRBD1|TRBV28|-|TRBJ1-5
CASSLTGGRVGNQPQHF
TGTGCCAGCAGTCTGACAGGGGGGAGAGTTGGCAATCAGCCCCAGCATTTT
>TRBD1|TRBV9|-|TRBJ1-4
CASSASGQGHGEKLFF
TGTGCCAGCAGCGCTTCAGGACAGGGCCATGGTGAAAAACTGTTTTTT
>TRBD1|TRBV9|-|TRBJ1-3
CASSVEGTGGLTGNTIYF
TGTGCCAGCAGCGTAGAAGGGACAGGGGGCTTAACTGGAAACACCATATATTTT
>-|TRBV7-2|-|TRBJ1-2
CASSSGGNYGYTF
TGTGCCAGCAGCTCAGGAGGGAACTATGGCTACACCTTC
>-|TRBV5-4|-|TRBJ2-1
CASSLLGSSYNEQFF
TGTGCCAGCAGCTTGTTGGGGAGCTCCTACAATGAGCAGTTCTTC
>-|TRBV2|-|TRBJ2-1
CASLARSGSSYNEQFF
TGTGCCAGCTTGGCACGATCGGGGAGCTCCTACAATGAGCAGTTCTTC
>TRBD1|TRBV7-2|-|TRBJ2-1
CASSPDRNSYNEQFF
TGTGCCAGCAGCCCGGACAGGAACTCCTACAATGAGCAGTTCTTC
>-|TRBV6-1|-|TRBJ2-1
CASSEMGRQFF
TGTGCCAGCAGTGAAATGGGCAGGCAGTTCTTC
>TRBD2|TRBV10-3|-|TRBJ2-7
CAISESTSGSRYEQYF
TGTGCCATCAGTGAGTCGACGAGCGGGAGTCGCTACGAGCAGTACTTC
>-|TRBV27|-|TRBJ2-1
CASLAYNEQFF
TGTGCCAGCCTTGCGTACAATGAGCAGTTCTTC
>TRBD1|TRBV18|-|TRBJ1-1
CASGETGDTEAFF
TGTGCCAGCGGGGAGACAGGGGACACTGAAGCTTTCTTT
>-|TRBV5-8|-|TRBJ1-1
CASSLARNTEAFF
TGTGCCAGCAGCTTGGCCAGGAACACTGAAGCTTTCTTT
>-|TRBV5-6|-|TRBJ2-7
CASSLGADRSYEQYF
TGTGCCAGCAGCTTGGGGGCAGACCGCTCCTACGAGCAGTACTTC
>-|TRBV5-6|-|TRBJ2-1
CASSLPRGGDFYNEQFF
TGTGCCAGCAGCCTACCGCGCGGGGGCGACTTCTACAATGAGCAGTTCTTC
>TRBD2|TRBV4-3|-|TRBJ2-5
CASSQNLPGLAGGQETQYF
TGCGCCAGCAGCCAAAATCTCCCCGGACTAGCGGGGGGCCAAGAGACCCAGTACTTC
>-|TRBV6-1|-|TRBJ2-3
CASSEAAAGTDTQYF
TGTGCCAGCAGTGAGGCGGCGGCGGGCACAGATACGCAGTATTTT
>TRBD1|TRBV29-1|-|TRBJ2-2
CSVDRDSTSGELFF
TGCAGCGTTGATAGGGACAGTACCTCCGGGGAGCTGTTTTTT
>TRBD1|TRBV27|-|TRBJ2-7
CASSLYPGQGASYEQYF
TGTGCCAGCAGCCTGTATCCCGGACAGGGGGCCTCCTACGAGCAGTACTTC
>TRBD2|TRBV11-3|-|TRBJ2-5
CASSLVYAFLAGGETQYF
TGTGCCAGCAGCTTAGTTTATGCTTTTCTAGCGGGAGGTGAGACCCAGTACTTC
>TRBD2|TRBV9|-|TRBJ2-2
CASSGTSGSRTGELFF
TGTGCCAGCAGCGGAACTAGCGGGAGTAGGACCGGGGAGCTGTTTTTT
>TRBD2|TRBV4-2|-|TRBJ2-1
CASSQDHQPGLAFSGGNEQFF
TGTGCCAGCAGCCAAGATCATCAGCCGGGACTAGCATTTTCTGGTGGTAATGAGCAGTTCTTC
>-|TRBV6-5|-|TRBJ1-2
CASSYDIVGESYTF
TGTGCCAGCAGTTACGACATAGTCGGGGAAAGCTACACCTTC
>-|TRBV13|-|TRBJ2-5
CASSSTGEAYQETQYF
TGTGCCAGCAGCTCTACAGGGGAGGCGTACCAAGAGACCCAGTACTTC
>-|TRBV7-9|-|TRBJ2-3
CASSLSGGTDTQYF
TGTGCCAGCAGCTTATCAGGGGGCACAGATACGCAGTATTTT
>-|TRBV30|-|TRBJ1-1
CAWSIMGGNTEAFF
TGTGCCTGGAGTATCATGGGGGGGAACACTGAAGCTTTCTTT
>-|TRBV15|-|TRBJ2-6
CATSRTQGSGANVLTF
TGTGCCACCAGCAGAACCCAGGGGTCCGGGGCCAACGTCCTGACTTTC